The next 10 T cell receptor beta chains were all read from a single sample in a study of regulatory T cells in long-lasting Graves disease. Libraries of TCR beta came from iRepertoire HTBI primers plus Arm-PCR of CDR3 regions. TCRdb re-called the multiplex PCR reads through MiXCR, storing one row per CDR3 protein. Of about 500,000 distinct CDR3 sequences in the sample, 15% to 20% were seen once. Sample time point: newly diagnosed GD, antithyroid drugs for less than 3 months. The TCR library was prepared using RNA isolated from PBMCs. This sample also appeared in a second study, on T cells in Graves' hyperthyroidism and ophthalmopathy.

The specimen was peripheral blood mononuclear cells (PBMCs), collected at new diagnosis, from a patient treated with antithyroid drugs. Source of these receptors: a man aged 40-50 years with Graves disease.

The rearrangement uses TRBV19 and TRBJ2-7, with D possibly called TRBD1 or TRBD2 (5 bases each). The CDR3 contains 14 residues. CDR1 and CDR2 from the germline V gene are LNHDA and SQIVND (reference sequence). CDR3 in DNA: TGTGCGACAGCCCCGAGGGCAGACGGATACGAGCAGTACTTC. It encodes CATAPRADGYEQYF.

In this sample, this clonotype turned up a few times. The genes are TRBV5-1 and TRBJ2-1, with TRBD2 matching over 12 bases. The CDR3 length is 19 residues. The germline V gene has CDR1 SGHRS and CDR2 YFSETQ. Losses at the gene ends were 4 bases for V and 6 bases for J; bases not matched to a gene: 17. As DNA, the CDR3 is TGCGCCAGCAGCCTGGGACGTCTAGCGGGAGGGCCTCAAGGCAATGAGCAGTTCTTC. Translating gives CASSLGRLAGGPQGNEQFF.

This rearrangement joins TRBV27 to TRBJ1-2; D is unresolved. V was cut by 3 bases and J by 7 bases, with 18 bases left in between. There are 15 residues in the CDR3. CDR1 is MNHEY and CDR2 is SMNVEV in the germline V gene (reference sequence). CDR3 protein: CASSLTNRVDGGYTF. The CDR3 bases are TGTGCCAGCAGTTTGACGAATAGGGTCGATGGTGGCTACACCTTC.

The CDR3 sequence: CASSTALGGELFF. CDR3 sequence (DNA): TGTGCCAGTAGTACGGCGCTTGGCGGGGAGCTGTTTTTT. The gene calls are TRBV19 and TRBJ2-2; D is uncertain. In germline, CDR1 is LNHDA, CDR2 SQIVND (reference sequence). Trimming took off 4 bases at V and 7 bases at J, with 10 bases between the two ends. This CDR3 is built from 13 residues.

The J gene is TRBJ2-3, the V gene TRBV7-2; 8 bases agree with TRBD1. The V segment lost 5 bases and the J segment 4 bases; nucleotides outside the gene matches: 8. The CDR3 totals 15 residues. Germline CDR1 and CDR2: SGHTA and FQGNSA. The CDR3, as DNA: TGTGCCAGCAGCCAAGACAGGGGCCTTCCAGATACGCAGTATTTT. This gives the protein CASSQDRGLPDTQYF.

About this clonotype itself: Possible read error: a much larger clone is one base away. The rearrangement joins TRBV2 to TRBJ2-1; 7 bases match TRBD2. The CDR3 contains 14 residues. With 6 bases clipped from V and 10 bases from J, the junction kept 12 bases outside the gene matches. The germline CDR1 and CDR2 sequences are SNHLY and FYNNEI. CDR3 protein: CASRGTTNIYEQFF. CDR3 coding DNA: TGTGCCAGCAGGGGGACTACAAATATCTACGAGCAGTTCTTC.

This clonotype was counted a few times. This may arise from a read error, as a much more abundant clone is one base away. The chain couples TRBV4-1 to TRBJ1-6; tentative D call: TRBD1 (6 bases). Trimming took off 3 bases at V and 7 bases at J, with 13 bases between the two ends. Germline V gene lookup returns CDR1 MGHRA and CDR2 YSYEKL. The CDR3 loop spans 15 amino acids. The CDR3 protein is CASSQAGGGNSPLHF. The CDR3 region has the DNA TGCGCCAGCAGCCAGGCAGGCGGGGGCAATTCACCCCTCCACTTT.

The chain recombines TRBV19 with TRBJ2-2; 9 bases match TRBD1. The CDR3 is 15 amino acids. Germline V CDR1 and CDR2: LNHDA, SQIVND (reference sequence). With 6 bases clipped from V and 7 bases from J, the junction kept 9 bases outside the gene matches. The CDR3 nucleotides read TGTGCCAGTAGCCCGAACAGGGGGCGGAGCGGGGAGCTGTTTTTT. The encoded protein is CASSPNRGRSGELFF.

With respect to this clonotype: A read error may explain this, as a much larger clone is one base away. This rearrangement joins TRBV20-1 to TRBJ1-2; D perhaps matches TRBD1 (5 bases). The CDR3 runs 17 residues. Trimming took 0 bases from V and 3 from J, leaving 20 bases between them. Germline lookup yields CDR1 DFQATT and CDR2 SNEGSKA (reference sequence). The CDR3 region is CSARELAVTARDYGYTF. The CDR3 coding sequence is TGCAGTGCTAGAGAACTTGCCGTGACAGCCCGGGACTATGGCTACACCTTC.

This clonotype has just one count. A read error may produce the germline difference seen at one junction end. The rearrangement links TRBV19 to TRBJ2-4; 8 bases fit TRBD1. The CDR3 length is 14 residues. Germline-derived CDR1 and CDR2 are LNHDA and SQIVND (reference sequence). The CDR3 is CASRIGQGTNIQYF. The DNA for the CDR3 is TGTGCCAGTAGAATAGGACAGGGTACAAACATTCAGTACTTC. The full variable domain, with the rest looked up from reference TRBV19 and TRBJ2-4, is DGGITQSPKYLFRKEGQNVTLSCEQNLNHDAMYWYRQDPGQGLRLIYYSQIVNDFQKGDIAEGYSVSREKKESFPLTVTSAQKNPTAFYLCASRIGQGTNIQYFGAGTRLSVL.